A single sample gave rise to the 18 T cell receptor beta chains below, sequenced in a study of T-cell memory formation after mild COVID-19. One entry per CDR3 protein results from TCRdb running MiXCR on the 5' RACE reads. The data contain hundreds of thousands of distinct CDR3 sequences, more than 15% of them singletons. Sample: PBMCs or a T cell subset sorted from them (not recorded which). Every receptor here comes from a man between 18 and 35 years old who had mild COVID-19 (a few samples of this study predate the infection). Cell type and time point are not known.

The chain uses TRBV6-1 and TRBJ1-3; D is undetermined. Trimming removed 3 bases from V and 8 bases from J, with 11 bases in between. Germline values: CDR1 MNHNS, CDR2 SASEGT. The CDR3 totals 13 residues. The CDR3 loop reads CASSDTGSDTIYF. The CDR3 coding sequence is TGTGCCAGCAGTGACACCGGTTCGGACACCATATATTTT.

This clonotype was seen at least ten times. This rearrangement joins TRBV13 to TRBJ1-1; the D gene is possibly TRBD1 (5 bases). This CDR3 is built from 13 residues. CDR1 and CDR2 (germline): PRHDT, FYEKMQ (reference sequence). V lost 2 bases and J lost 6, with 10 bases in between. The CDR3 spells CASSLLGAAEAFF. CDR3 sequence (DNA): TGTGCCAGCAGCTTACTTGGGGCAGCTGAAGCTTTCTTT.

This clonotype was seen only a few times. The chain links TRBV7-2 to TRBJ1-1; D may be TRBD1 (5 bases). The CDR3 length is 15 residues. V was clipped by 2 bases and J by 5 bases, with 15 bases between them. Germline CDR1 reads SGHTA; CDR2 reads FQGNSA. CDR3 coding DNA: TGTGCCAGCAGCTTAACGGCTCGTGGGGGAACTGAAGCTTTCTTT. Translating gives CASSLTARGGTEAFF. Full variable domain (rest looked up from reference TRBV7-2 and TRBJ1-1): GAGVSQSPSNKVTEKGKDVELRCDPISGHTALYWYRQSLGQGLEFLIYFQGNSAPDKSGLPSDRFSAERTGGSVSTLTIQRTQQEDSAVYLCASSLTARGGTEAFFGQGTRLTVV.

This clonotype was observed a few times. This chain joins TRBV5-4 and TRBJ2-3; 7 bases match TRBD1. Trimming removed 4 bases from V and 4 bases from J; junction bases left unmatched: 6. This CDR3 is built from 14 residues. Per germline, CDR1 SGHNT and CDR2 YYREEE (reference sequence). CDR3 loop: CASSRLQGADTQYF. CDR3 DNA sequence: TGTGCCAGCAGCCGACTCCAGGGGGCAGATACGCAGTATTTT.

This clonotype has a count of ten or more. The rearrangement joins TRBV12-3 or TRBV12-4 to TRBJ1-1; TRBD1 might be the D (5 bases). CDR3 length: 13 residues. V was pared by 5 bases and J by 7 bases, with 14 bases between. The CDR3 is CASSMSGTVEAFF. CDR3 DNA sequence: TGTGCCAGCAGTATGAGTGGGACCGTTGAAGCTTTCTTT.

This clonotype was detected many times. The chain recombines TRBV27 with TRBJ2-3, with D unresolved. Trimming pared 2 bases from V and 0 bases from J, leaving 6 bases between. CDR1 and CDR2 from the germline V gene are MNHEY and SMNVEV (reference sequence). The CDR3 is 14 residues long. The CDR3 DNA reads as TGTGCCAGCAGTTTAATGGCTAGCACAGATACGCAGTATTTT. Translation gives CASSLMASTDTQYF.

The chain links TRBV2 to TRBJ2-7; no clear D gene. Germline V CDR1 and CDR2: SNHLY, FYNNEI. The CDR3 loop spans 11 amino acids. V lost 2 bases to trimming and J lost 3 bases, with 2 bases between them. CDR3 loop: CASSEHYEQYV. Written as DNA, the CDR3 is TGTGCCAGCAGTGAACACTACGAGCAGTACGTC.

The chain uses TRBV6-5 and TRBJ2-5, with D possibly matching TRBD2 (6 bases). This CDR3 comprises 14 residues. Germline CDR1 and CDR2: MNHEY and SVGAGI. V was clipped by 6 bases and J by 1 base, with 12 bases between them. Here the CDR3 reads CASSLTSFQETQYF. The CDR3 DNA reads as TGTGCCAGCAGCTTGACTAGTTTCCAAGAGACCCAGTACTTC.

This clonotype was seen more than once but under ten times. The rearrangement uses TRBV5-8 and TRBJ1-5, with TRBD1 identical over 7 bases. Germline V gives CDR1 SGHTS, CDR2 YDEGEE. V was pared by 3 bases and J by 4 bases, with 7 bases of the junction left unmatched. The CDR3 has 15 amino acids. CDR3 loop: CASSSGRGPNQPQHF. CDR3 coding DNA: TGTGCCAGCAGCTCCGGGAGGGGGCCAAATCAGCCCCAGCATTTT.

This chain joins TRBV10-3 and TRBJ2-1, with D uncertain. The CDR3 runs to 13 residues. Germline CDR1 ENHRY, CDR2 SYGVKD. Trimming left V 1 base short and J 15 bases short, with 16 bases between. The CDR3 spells CAISEFNGPTGFF. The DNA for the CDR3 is TGTGCCATCAGTGAGTTCAACGGGCCCACCGGGTTCTTC.

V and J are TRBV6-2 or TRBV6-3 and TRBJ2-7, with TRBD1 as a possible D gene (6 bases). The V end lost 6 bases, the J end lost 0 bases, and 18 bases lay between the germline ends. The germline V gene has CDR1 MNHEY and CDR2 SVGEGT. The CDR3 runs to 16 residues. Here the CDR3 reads CASSRAHQGISYEQYF. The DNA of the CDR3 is TGTGCCAGCAGCAGAGCCCACCAGGGGATCTCCTACGAGCAGTACTTC.

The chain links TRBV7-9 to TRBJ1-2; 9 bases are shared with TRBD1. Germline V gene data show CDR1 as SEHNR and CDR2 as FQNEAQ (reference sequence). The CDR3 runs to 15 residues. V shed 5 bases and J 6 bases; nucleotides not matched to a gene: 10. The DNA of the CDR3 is TGTGCCAGCAGCAATCACTGGACAGGGGAGGATGGCTACACCTTC. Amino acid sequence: CASSNHWTGEDGYTF.

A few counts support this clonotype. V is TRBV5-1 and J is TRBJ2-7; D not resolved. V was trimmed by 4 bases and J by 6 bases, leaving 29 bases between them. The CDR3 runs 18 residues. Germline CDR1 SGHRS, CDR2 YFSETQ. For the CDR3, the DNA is TGCGCCAGCAGCGTTGGTGACAAGGCTTCCCTCTCTCTCGGCGAGCAGTACGTC. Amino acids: CASSVGDKASLSLGEQYV.

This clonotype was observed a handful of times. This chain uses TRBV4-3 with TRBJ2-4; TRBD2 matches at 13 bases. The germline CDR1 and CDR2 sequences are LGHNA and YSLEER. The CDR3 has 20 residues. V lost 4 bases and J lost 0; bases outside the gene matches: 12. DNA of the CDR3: TGCGCCAGCAGCCCATACCCGACTAGCGGGGGGCGGGGAGCCAAAAACATTCAGTACTTC. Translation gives CASSPYPTSGGRGAKNIQYF.

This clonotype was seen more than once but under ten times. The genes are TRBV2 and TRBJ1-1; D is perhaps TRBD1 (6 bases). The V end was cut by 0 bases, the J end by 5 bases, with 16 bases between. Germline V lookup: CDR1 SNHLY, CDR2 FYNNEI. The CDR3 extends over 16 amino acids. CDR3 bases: TGTGCCAGCAGTGAAGCTCGACAGATAGGGGGTACTGAAGCTTTCTTT. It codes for CASSEARQIGGTEAFF.

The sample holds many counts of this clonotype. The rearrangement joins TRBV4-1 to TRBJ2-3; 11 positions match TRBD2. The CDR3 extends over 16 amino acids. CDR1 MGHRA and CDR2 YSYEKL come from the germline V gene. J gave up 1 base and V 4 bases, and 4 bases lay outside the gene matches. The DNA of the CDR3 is TGCGCCAGCAGCCGAGATAGCGGGGGGGGCACAGATACGCAGTATTTT. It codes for CASSRDSGGGTDTQYF.

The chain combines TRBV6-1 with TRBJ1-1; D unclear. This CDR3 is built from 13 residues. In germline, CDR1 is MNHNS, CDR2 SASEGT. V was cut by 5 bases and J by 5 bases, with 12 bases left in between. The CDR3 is CASSPIGGTEAFF. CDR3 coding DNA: TGTGCCAGCAGTCCAATCGGTGGGACTGAAGCTTTCTTT.

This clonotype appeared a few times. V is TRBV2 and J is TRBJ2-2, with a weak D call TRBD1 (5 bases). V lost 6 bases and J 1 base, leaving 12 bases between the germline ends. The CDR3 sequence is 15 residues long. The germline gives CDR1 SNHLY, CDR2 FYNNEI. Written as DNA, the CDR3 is TGTGCCAGCAGCCTAGAGACAGTGAACACCGGGGAGCTGTTTTTT. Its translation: CASSLETVNTGELFF.